This T cell receptor beta chain originates from a study of T cell responses to AZD1222 COVID-19 vaccine. Study findings and constraints: The breadth and depth of Spike-specific TCRs increased once two AZD1222 doses had been given.

Clones were read by immunoSEQ multiplex PCR, and TCRdb kept only the in-frame ones, dropping some. The sample includes some 190,000 clones, 80% to 95% seen only once; the top ten take more than 1.5%. The V and J ends lost 9 bases and 8 bases, in that order; junction bases with no gene match: 6. From germline, CDR1 is MRHNA and CDR2 SNTAGT. The CDR3 runs 13 residues. For this clone: The antigen is unknown.

The receptor was derived from an adult who received the AZD1222 COVID-19 vaccine. The V call is TRBV6-4, the J call TRBJ2-1, with 11 bases matching TRBD2. The sample here was peripheral blood, taken 28 days after the second AZD1222 dose. CDR3 amino acids: CARKLAGGHEQFF. DNA of the CDR3: TGTGCCAGAAAATTAGCGGGAGGGCATGAGCAGTTCTTC.